Presented here are 28 T cell receptor beta chains from one specimen sequenced in a study of Ad26.COV2.S vaccination and SARS-CoV-2 variants. Clones were read by immunoSEQ multiplex PCR, and TCRdb kept only the in-frame ones, dropping some. The sample shows 350,000 to 500,000 clones, about 91% of them seen only once. Specified treatment: approximately 18 received Ad26.COV2.S at low or high dose, single or two shots; about 5 received placebo; per-sample allocation not given. The samples were gathered on day 63 after the first injection of vaccine or placebo. The sample consisted of peripheral blood, taken in a trial of Ad26.COV2.S vaccine versus placebo. These receptor sequences come from a person between 18 and 65 years old who received the Ad26.COV2.S COVID-19 vaccine or a placebo.

J is TRBJ2-5 and V is TRBV5-4; D tentatively reads TRBD1 or TRBD2 (6 bases each). Germline V CDR1 and CDR2: SGHNT, YYREEE (reference sequence). The CDR3 has 14 amino acids. The V end lost 1 base, the J end lost 5 bases, and 12 bases lay between the germline ends. The CDR3 protein is CASSLWGARETQYF. The CDR3 DNA reads TGTGCCAGCAGCTTGTGGGGGGCTCGGGAGACCCAGTACTTC.

The chain has TRBV6-2 or TRBV6-3 and TRBJ2-7; 8 bases match TRBD1. Germline V gene data show CDR1 as MNHEY and CDR2 as SVGEGT. Trimming removed 6 bases from V and 0 bases from J; junction bases left unmatched: 13. CDR3 length: 17 residues. CDR3 coding DNA: TGTGCCAGCAGCCCCTTCGACCAGGGGGCGTTCTCCTACGAGCAGTACTTC. This gives the protein CASSPFDQGAFSYEQYF.

As regards this clone: One end of the junction does not line up with germline, which may come from a read error. This chain links TRBV18 with TRBJ1-1; a possible D gene is TRBD1 (5 bases). Germline-derived CDR1 and CDR2 are KGHSH and LQKENI. This CDR3 has 14 residues. The CDR3 spells CASSPNRQNPEAFF. CDR3 in DNA: TGTGCCAGCTCACCTAATAGACAGAACCCTGAAGCTTTCTTT.

This chain connects TRBV4-2 to TRBJ2-3; D could derive from TRBD1 or TRBD2 (6 bases each). V gave up 7 bases and J gave up 2 bases, with 16 bases separating them. Germline assignment: CDR1 LGHNA and CDR2 YNFKEQ. The CDR3 loop spans 15 amino acids. The chain's CDR3 is CASTKGDSSTDTQYF. The CDR3 DNA reads TGTGCCAGCACCAAGGGGGACTCATCCACAGATACGCAGTATTTT.

V is TRBV5-1 and J is TRBJ1-4, with D unclear. This CDR3 spans 15 amino acids. V lost 3 bases and J lost 0, with 9 bases in between. From germline, CDR1 is SGHRS and CDR2 YFSETQ. CDR3 bases: TGCGCCAGCAGCTCTGGACCGGCAACTAATGAAAAACTGTTTTTT. Protein sequence: CASSSGPATNEKLFF. Full variable domain (missing parts from reference TRBV5-1 and TRBJ1-4): KAGVTQTPRYLIKTRGQQVTLSCSPISGHRSVSWYQQTPGQGLQFLFEYFSETQRNKGNFPGRFSGRQFSNSRSEMNVSTLELGDSALYLCASSSGPATNEKLFFGSGTQLSVL.

V gene TRBV6-2 or TRBV6-3 combines with J gene TRBJ1-1; D call uncertain. V was pared by 6 bases and J by 5 bases, with 10 bases between. Germline V gives CDR1 MNHEY, CDR2 SVGEGT. This CDR3 is 12 amino acids long. Here the CDR3 DNA reads TGTGCCAGCAGCCCTCACGGGACTGAAGCTTTCTTT. As protein: CASSPHGTEAFF.

The rearrangement joins TRBV7-8 to TRBJ1-1; D gene uncertain. CDR3 length: 15 residues. The V gene lost 3 bases and the J gene lost 1 base, with 12 bases spanning the gap. CDR1 is SGHVS, CDR2 FQNEAQ, per germline. DNA for the CDR3: TGTGCCAGCAGCTTTTTAATTCGAGGGAACACTGAAGCTTTCTTT. The encoded protein is CASSFLIRGNTEAFF.

This chain uses TRBV7-9 with TRBJ1-4; 10 bases align to TRBD1. The CDR3 runs to 17 residues. After removal of 5 bases from V and 8 bases from J, the junction contained 14 bases not matched to a gene. Germline V gene sequence: CDR1 SEHNR, CDR2 FQNEAQ (reference sequence). CDR3 sequence reads: CASSLGQGPLRDEKLFF. The CDR3 coding sequence is TGTGCCAGCAGCCTGGGACAGGGGCCACTTAGGGACGAAAAACTGTTTTTT.

CDR3 nucleotides: TGCGCCAGCAGCCTCCCGACTAGCGGGAATGAGCAGTTCTTC. Translating it yields CASSLPTSGNEQFF. V is TRBV5-1 and J is TRBJ2-1; 10 nucleotides agree with TRBD2. Losses at the gene ends were 4 bases for V and 7 bases for J; bases not matched to a gene: 5. Looked up from germline, CDR1 is SGHRS and CDR2 is YFSETQ. The CDR3 sequence is 14 residues long.

The rearrangement joins TRBV2 to TRBJ2-7; D may match TRBD1 or TRBD2 (5 bases each). The CDR3 covers 15 residues. Germline values: CDR1 SNHLY, CDR2 FYNNEI. Trimming cost V 11 bases and J 2 bases, with 22 bases left between them. The CDR3 DNA reads as TGTGCCGGATTGCCCGAAGTAACGGGACCCTACGAGCAGTACGTC. It is translated as CAGLPEVTGPYEQYV.

This chain links TRBV4-1 with TRBJ2-2, with TRBD1 identical over 7 bases. J gave up 5 bases and V 4 bases, and 7 bases lay outside the gene matches. This CDR3 is 15 amino acids long. Germline CDR1 MGHRA, CDR2 YSYEKL. CDR3 coding DNA: TGCGCCAGCAGCCTTAGGACAGGAGTGACCGGGGAGCTGTTTTTT. Residues: CASSLRTGVTGELFF.

V usage is TRBV9 and J usage is TRBJ1-2; 11 bases are shared with TRBD1. CDR3 length equals 14 residues. Trimming took 3 bases from V and 8 from J; bases not matched to a gene: 6. From germline, CDR1 is SGDLS and CDR2 YYNGEE. Here the CDR3 DNA reads TGTGCCAGCAGCGCGGGACAGGGGGTTTGGGGCTACACCTTC. This sequence encodes CASSAGQGVWGYTF.

The chain combines TRBV27 with TRBJ1-5; weak D call: TRBD1 (6 bases). Germline V gives CDR1 MNHEY, CDR2 SMNVEV (reference sequence). V was cut by 5 bases and J by 5 bases, with 13 bases left in between. The CDR3 spans 14 residues. CDR3 nucleotide sequence: TGTGCCAGCAGTCGAAAACAGGGTGATCAGCCCCAGCATTTT. Its translation: CASSRKQGDQPQHF.

CDR3 residues: CASSPIAQRYNEQFF. The CDR3 DNA reads as TGTGCCAGCAGCCCCATAGCCCAGAGGTACAATGAGCAGTTCTTC. V and J are TRBV13 and TRBJ2-1; unclear D gene. This CDR3 spans 15 amino acids. Germline lookup yields CDR1 PRHDT and CDR2 FYEKMQ (reference sequence). Trimming pared 5 bases from V and 4 bases from J, leaving 15 bases between.

The CDR3 region is CASSDPSGRSRGSYNEQFF. CDR3 in DNA: TGTGCCAGCAGTGACCCTAGCGGGAGGTCGAGGGGCTCCTACAATGAGCAGTTCTTC. V and J are TRBV2 and TRBJ2-1; TRBD2 matches 11 bases. The CDR3 is 19 amino acids. The germline gives CDR1 SNHLY, CDR2 FYNNEI. V shed 3 bases, J shed 0 bases, and the junction held 10 bases outside the gene matches.

The chain employs TRBV2 and TRBJ1-4, with D perhaps TRBD1 (6 bases). The V gene lost 4 bases and the J gene lost 8 bases, with 11 bases spanning the gap. This CDR3 comprises 13 residues. The germline gives CDR1 SNHLY, CDR2 FYNNEI. CDR3 in amino acids: CASSVNTGEKLFF. Here the CDR3 DNA reads TGTGCCAGCAGTGTAAACACAGGGGAAAAACTGTTTTTT.

This chain joins TRBV7-2 and TRBJ1-2; no reliable D call. V was shortened by 1 base and J by 1 base, with 10 bases between the two germline ends. CDR1 is SGHTA, CDR2 FQGNSA, per germline. This CDR3 comprises 15 residues. The CDR3 loop is CASSLVLGINYGYTF. Written as DNA, the CDR3 is TGTGCCAGCAGCTTAGTTCTAGGGATTAACTATGGCTACACCTTC.

This clone was counted once. This chain connects TRBV5-1 to TRBJ2-1, with 10 bases identical to TRBD2. Germline values: CDR1 SGHRS, CDR2 YFSETQ. The J segment lost 0 bases and the V segment lost 6 bases, leaving 6 bases of the junction unmatched. The CDR3 spans 16 residues. CDR3 protein: CASTLAGSVSYNEQFF. DNA of the CDR3: TGCGCCAGCACACTAGCGGGGTCCGTCTCCTACAATGAGCAGTTCTTC.

The chain employs TRBV4-1 and TRBJ2-5; the D gene is possibly TRBD2 (5 bases). From germline, CDR1 is MGHRA and CDR2 YSYEKL. The CDR3 runs 16 residues. Trimming took off 0 bases at V and 5 bases at J, with 16 bases between the two ends. The CDR3 region has the DNA TGCGCCAGCAGCCAAGATCTGAGAGGGTTCCGGGAGACCCAGTACTTC. It translates to CASSQDLRGFRETQYF.

The chain recombines TRBV7-3 with TRBJ1-6; possibly TRBD1 for D (5 bases). The CDR3 runs 16 residues. V lost 2 bases to trimming and J lost 13 bases, with 21 bases between them. CDR1 is SGHTA, CDR2 FQGTGA, per germline. DNA of the CDR3: TGTGCCAGCAGCTTATACCCCCCCCCAGACAGCTCGCCCCTCCACTTT. It is translated as CASSLYPPPDSSPLHF.

V gene TRBV9 combines with J gene TRBJ1-1, with 8 bases that match TRBD1. The V and J ends lost 3 bases and 1 base, in that order; junction bases with no gene match: 5. CDR1 is SGDLS and CDR2 is YYNGEE in the germline V gene. The CDR3 spans 15 residues. CDR3 in DNA: TGTGCCAGCAGCGCATTACAGGGGGGGAACACTGAAGCTTTCTTT. Residues: CASSALQGGNTEAFF.

This rearrangement joins TRBV6-5 to TRBJ1-2; D remains ambiguous. Trimming removed 0 bases from V and 8 bases from J, with 10 bases in between. The CDR3 consists of 13 residues. CDR1 and CDR2 (germline): MNHEY, SVGAGI. The CDR3, as DNA: TGTGCCAGCAGTTACTCGGAGGGTGGGGGCTACACCTTC. Protein: CASSYSEGGGYTF.

The chain links TRBV7-8 to TRBJ1-1; D gene ambiguous. CDR1 and CDR2 (germline): SGHVS, FQNEAQ. Trimming stripped 1 base from V and 0 bases from J, with 6 bases between. The CDR3 totals 14 residues. The CDR3 loop is CASSLGQLNTEAFF. CDR3 DNA: TGTGCCAGCAGCTTAGGTCAACTGAACACTGAAGCTTTCTTT.

The V and J genes are TRBV27 and TRBJ2-7; TRBD2 might be the D (7 bases). The CDR3 has 14 amino acids. The germline CDR1 and CDR2 sequences are MNHEY and SMNVEV (reference sequence). Trimming removed 8 bases from V and 3 bases from J, with 17 bases in between. CDR3 protein: CASGGLGGGYEQYV. Written as DNA, the CDR3 is TGTGCCAGCGGGGGTTTGGGAGGGGGCTACGAGCAGTACGTC.

The chain has TRBV24-1 and TRBJ2-3; no firm D call. The CDR3 sequence is 19 residues long. Germline CDR1 KGHDR, CDR2 SFDVKD. V lost 4 bases, J lost 0 bases, and 22 bases lay in between. This CDR3 is CATSDPSGYGPSSTDTQYF. The CDR3 DNA reads TGTGCCACCAGTGACCCCTCCGGATATGGTCCTTCTAGCACAGATACGCAGTATTTT.

The J gene is TRBJ2-7, the V gene TRBV6-5; D may be TRBD2 (6 bases). Germline loops: CDR1 MNHEY, CDR2 SVGAGI. V was trimmed by 2 bases and J by 2 bases, leaving 10 bases between them. The CDR3 spans 14 residues. The CDR3 region is CASSYTGGAYEQYV. In DNA, the CDR3 is TGTGCCAGCAGTTACACCGGGGGAGCCTACGAGCAGTACGTC.

This clone was counted at least ten times. This chain links TRBV19 with TRBJ2-5, with unresolved D. CDR1 LNHDA and CDR2 SQIVND come from the germline V gene (reference sequence). The CDR3 is 13 amino acids. V was pared by 6 bases and J by 2 bases, with 10 bases between. The CDR3: CASSPAQQETQYF. CDR3 nucleotides: TGTGCCAGTAGCCCGGCGCAGCAAGAGACCCAGTACTTC.

This clone was detected once. This sequence joins TRBV4-3 and TRBJ1-4; a weak D match, TRBD1 (6 bases). Germline loops: CDR1 LGHNA, CDR2 YSLEER. Trimming stripped 1 base from V and 7 bases from J, with 16 bases between. This CDR3 has 16 residues. The CDR3 sequence: CASSQALGTSGEKLFF. CDR3 DNA sequence: TGCGCCAGCAGCCAAGCCCTCGGGACATCAGGTGAAAAACTGTTTTTT.